Shown below are 11 T cell receptor beta chains from a single sample sequenced in a study of cytomegalovirus exposure and HLA in healthy donors. With 60 Vbeta and 13 Jbeta primers, the PCR was carried out. Profiled with immunoSEQ multiplex PCR; TCRdb holds only in-frame clones, not every one. The sample carries over 80,000 clones, around 72% recorded once. Source material: PBMCs. The receptors here all came from a man aged 35 to 55 in good health and CMV-seronegative.

This chain links TRBV27 with TRBJ2-7, with 9 bases that match TRBD1. Trimming at V came to 4 bases and at J to 2 bases, leaving 9 bases not matched to a gene. Germline V gene sequence: CDR1 MNHEY, CDR2 SMNVEV (reference sequence). The length of the CDR3 is 16 residues. The CDR3 reads CASSCPRTGDPYEQYF. CDR3 bases: TGTGCCAGCAGTTGCCCGAGGACAGGGGACCCCTACGAGCAGTACTTC.

The chain employs TRBV5-1 and TRBJ2-5, with TRBD2 identical over 8 bases. CDR3 length: 15 amino acids. CDR1 is SGHRS and CDR2 is YFSETQ in the germline V gene. Trimming took 2 bases from V and 2 from J; bases not matched to a gene: 5. In nucleotides, the CDR3 is TGCGCCAGCAGCTTTGGACTAGCTCAACAAGAGACCCAGTACTTC. This sequence encodes CASSFGLAQQETQYF.

The gene calls are TRBV7-8 and TRBJ1-3, with 8 bases that match TRBD1. The CDR3 contains 18 residues. Unmatched junction bases numbered 12, after V lost 5 bases and J lost 0 bases. Germline values: CDR1 SGHVS, CDR2 FQNEAQ. The DNA of the CDR3 is TGTGCCAGCAGCCGGGAGGACAGGGCTATTAACTCTGGAAACACCATATATTTT. Translation: CASSREDRAINSGNTIYF.

This clone was seen once. The chain combines TRBV4-3 with TRBJ1-2, with a possible D match to TRBD1 (5 bases). This CDR3 comprises 14 residues. CDR1 and CDR2 (germline): LGHNA, YSLEER. V was clipped by 1 base and J by 2 bases, with 8 bases between them. The CDR3 is CASSQAGGNYGYTF. The DNA of the CDR3 is TGCGCCAGCAGCCAAGCTGGGGGGAACTATGGCTACACCTTC.

J is TRBJ2-1 and V is TRBV7-2; D is perhaps TRBD2 (6 bases). This CDR3 region has 15 residues. Trimming left V 4 bases short and J 6 bases short, with 16 bases between. CDR1 is SGHTA, CDR2 FQGNSA, per germline. CDR3 residues: CASSYRSTRGNEQFF. CDR3 bases: TGTGCCAGCAGCTACCGGTCGACTAGGGGCAATGAGCAGTTCTTC.

This clone has more than one count but fewer than ten. The genes are TRBV2 and TRBJ1-1; TRBD1 aligns across 8 bases. V lost 5 bases to trimming and J lost 0 bases; unmatched junction nucleotides: 2. Germline CDR1 is SNHLY and CDR2 is FYNNEI. The CDR3 is 14 residues long. CDR3 loop: CASSRTGLNTEAFF. The CDR3 DNA sequence: TGTGCCAGCAGTCGGACAGGGTTGAACACTGAAGCTTTCTTT.

The rearrangement uses TRBV1 and TRBJ2-5; the table's D call, TRBD1, has no DNA check behind it. TRBV1 represents a pseudogene. This CDR3 contains 17 residues. The DNA of the CDR3 is TGCACCAGCAGCCAAGAAAGGTTCAGGACAGACCAAGAGACCCAGTACTTC. It yields the protein CTSSQERFRTDQETQYF.

This chain uses TRBV19 with TRBJ2-2, with TRBD1 as a possible D gene (6 bases). The CDR3 consists of 16 residues. Between the trimmed V and J ends, which lost 4 bases and 2 bases, there was a span of 14 bases. The germline V gene has CDR1 LNHDA and CDR2 SQIVND (reference sequence). CDR3 DNA sequence: TGTGCCAGTAGTAGGCGGCCAGGGGTTAACACCGGGGAGCTGTTTTTT. Its protein product is CASSRRPGVNTGELFF.

This chain links TRBV6-1 with TRBJ2-7, with 9 bases fitting TRBD1. The CDR3 is made up of 15 amino acids. The ends lost 6 bases at V and 3 bases at J; junction bases unmatched: 9. In germline, CDR1 is MNHNS, CDR2 SASEGT. CDR3 nucleotides: TGTGCCAGCAGCCTTCCCGGGACAGGGCTCTACGAGCAGTACTTC. Translation: CASSLPGTGLYEQYF.

The chain employs TRBV6-5 and TRBJ2-5, with D perhaps matching TRBD1 (5 bases). Germline V gene lookup returns CDR1 MNHEY and CDR2 SVGAGI. V was cut by 5 bases and J by 2 bases, with 15 bases left in between. The CDR3 spans 15 residues. CDR3 bases: TGTGCCAGCAGTCCCCGTTCAGGGCAGCAAGAGACCCAGTACTTC. It is translated as CASSPRSGQQETQYF.

The rearrangement uses TRBV4-1 and TRBJ1-2; D is ambiguous. The length of the CDR3 is 13 residues. CDR1 and CDR2 (germline): MGHRA, YSYEKL. V lost 4 bases to trimming and J lost 0 bases, with 6 bases between them. The CDR3 nucleotides are TGCGCCAGCAGCCCGAGAACTAACTATGGCTACACCTTC. Amino acids: CASSPRTNYGYTF.